The T cell receptor beta chain described here comes from a study of cytomegalovirus exposure and HLA in healthy donors. Overall study findings and caveats: Most sequenced TCRs were rare (though some public TCRs occurred in many donors).

PCR used 60 Vbeta primers and 13 Jbeta primers. Study processing details: As a later analysis found, there were 60 million to 90 million unique TCR beta chains, of which around 10 million were shared. Here immunoSEQ multiplex PCR was the method, and the copy in TCRdb shows in-frame clones only, minus some. The D gene and trimming were derived from the DNA, and the V and J assignments and clone size from that table. The top ten clones hold 0.69% of a sample with under 200,000 clones, around 79% of them seen once. V lost 3 bases, J lost 8 bases, and 14 bases lay in between. CDR3 length equals 13 residues. Germline CDR1 reads GTSNPN; CDR2 reads SVGIG (reference sequence). A word on this clone: Its target is not known.

The TCR was taken from a woman aged 40 to 50 in good health and CMV-seronegative. The J gene is TRBJ2-4, the V gene TRBV30; tentatively, D is TRBD1 (6 bases). The sample comprised PBMCs. CDR3 DNA sequence: TGTGCCTGGAGGAAAGGGACATCCGACATTCAGTACTTC. This codes for CAWRKGTSDIQYF.